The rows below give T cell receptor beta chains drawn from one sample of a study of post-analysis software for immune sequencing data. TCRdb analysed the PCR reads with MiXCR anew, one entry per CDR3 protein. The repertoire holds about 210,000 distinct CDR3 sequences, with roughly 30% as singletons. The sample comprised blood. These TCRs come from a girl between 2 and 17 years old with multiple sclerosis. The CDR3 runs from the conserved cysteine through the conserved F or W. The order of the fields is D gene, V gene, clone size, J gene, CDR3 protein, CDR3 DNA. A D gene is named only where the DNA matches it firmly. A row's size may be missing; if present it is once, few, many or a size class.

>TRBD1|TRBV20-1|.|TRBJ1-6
CSANQGAGGHSPLHF
TGCAGTGCTAATCAGGGGGCGGGTGGACATTCACCCCTCCACTTT
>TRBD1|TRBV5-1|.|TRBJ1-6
CASSLAGGYSPLHF
TGCGCCAGCAGCTTGGCAGGGGGCTATTCACCCCTCCACTTT
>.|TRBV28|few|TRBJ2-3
CASTPGRGSDSTDTQYF
TGTGCCAGCACCCCTGGCAGGGGTTCCGATAGCACAGATACGCAGTATTTT
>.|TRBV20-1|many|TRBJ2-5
CSALRPVQETQYF
TGCAGTGCTCTCCGGCCAGTTCAAGAGACCCAGTACTTC
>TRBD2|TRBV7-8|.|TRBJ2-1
CASSWTSSWNEQFF
TGTGCCAGCAGCTGGACTAGCTCTTGGAATGAGCAGTTCTTC
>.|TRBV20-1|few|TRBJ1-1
CSARDFLRRGENTEAFF
TGCAGTGCTAGAGATTTTCTTAGGAGGGGAGAGAACACTGAAGCTTTCTTT
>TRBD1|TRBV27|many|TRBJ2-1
CASERTGGDEQFF
TGTGCCAGCGAAAGGACAGGGGGCGATGAGCAGTTCTTC
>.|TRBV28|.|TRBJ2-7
CASSRTRLYRVLPNLSYEQYF
TGTGCCAGCAGTCGAACCCGACTCTACAGGGTCTTACCTAACCTATCCTACGAGCAGTACTTC
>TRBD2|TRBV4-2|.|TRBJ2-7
CASSLAGDYNEQYF
TGTGCCAGCAGCCTAGCGGGCGATTACAATGAGCAGTACTTC
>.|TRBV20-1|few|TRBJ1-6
CSAKNRVRGPLHF
TGCAGTGCAAAGAACAGAGTCCGCGGGCCCCTCCACTTT
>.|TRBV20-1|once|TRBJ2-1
CSARDRTLRDEQFF
TGCAGTGCTAGAGATAGAACCCTGAGGGATGAGCAGTTCTTC
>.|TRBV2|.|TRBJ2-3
CASSGAGPTRDTQYF
TGTGCCAGCAGTGGGGCGGGCCCAACGAGAGATACGCAGTATTTT
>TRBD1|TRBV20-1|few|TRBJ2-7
CSAPNRGPDYEQYF
TGCAGTGCACCTAACAGGGGGCCCGACTACGAGCAGTACTTC
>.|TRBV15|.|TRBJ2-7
CATRIGAGAGQYF
TGTGCCACCCGAATCGGGGCAGGGGCCGGGCAGTACTTC
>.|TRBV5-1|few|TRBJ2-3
CASSLETPPTDTQYF
TGCGCCAGCAGCTTAGAGACACCACCCACAGATACGCAGTATTTT
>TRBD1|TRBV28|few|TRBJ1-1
CASSPPGQSEAFF
TGTGCCAGCAGTCCTCCGGGACAGAGTGAAGCTTTCTTT
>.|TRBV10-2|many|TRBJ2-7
CASSESGIPYEQYF
TGCGCCAGCAGTGAGTCGGGAATTCCCTACGAGCAGTACTTC
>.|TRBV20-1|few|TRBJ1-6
CSASPAHGRGSPLHF
TGCAGTGCTAGTCCCGCACATGGACGTGGGTCACCCCTCCACTTT
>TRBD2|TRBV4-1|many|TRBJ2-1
CASRRSEREDEQFF
TGCGCCAGCAGGAGATCGGAGCGGGAGGATGAGCAGTTCTTC
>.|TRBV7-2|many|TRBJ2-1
CASRAGRSSYNEQFF
TGTGCCAGCAGAGCCGGGCGGTCGTCCTACAATGAGCAGTTCTTC
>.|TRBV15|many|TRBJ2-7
CATSREPIDEQYF
TGTGCCACCAGCAGAGAACCAATAGACGAGCAGTACTTC
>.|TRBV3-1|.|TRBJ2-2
CASSQGRRGRTGELFF
TGTGCCAGCAGCCAAGGGAGGAGGGGGCGAACCGGGGAGCTGTTTTTT
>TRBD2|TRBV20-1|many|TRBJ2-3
CSAGPRRGITDTQYF
TGCAGTGCCGGGCCCCGGCGGGGGATAACAGATACGCAGTATTTT
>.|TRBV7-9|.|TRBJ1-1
CASSLVRTRGTEAFF
TGTGCCAGCAGCTTAGTTCGGACAAGGGGTACTGAAGCTTTCTTT